This T cell receptor (beta chain) was recovered during a study of response to subunit inactivated influenza vaccine (dated by TCRdb to 2017 to 2018). Regarding the study in general: The study used deep quantitative T cell receptor repertoire profiling to track responses to a trivalent subunit inactivated influenza vaccine.

The library was obtained by RT-PCR. Sequencing used an Illumina HiSeq 2500. Starting from the raw public reads, TCRdb applied fastp trimming at Q25, assembled clones with MiXCR and retained in-frame beta chains. Here each entry gathers all rows of one CDR3 protein and keeps the most common genes and DNA. This sample holds approximately 500,000 distinct CDR3 sequences; under 30% were observed only once. The top ten clonotypes cover 2.5% to 3% of the sample. Findings and caveats that apply to the study as a whole: According to the authors, only a limited number of new T cells may be recruited by each seasonal influenza vaccination.

Remarks on this clonotype: Its antigen remains undetermined. No much larger clone is present one base from it, and per-base qualities are unavailable.

Looking up the germline V gene yields CDR1 ENHRY and CDR2 SYGVKD. Including the terminal cysteine and phenylalanine, the CDR3 comprises 14 residues. Just CDR3 DNA is preserved here, 42 bases in frame from base 1. Germline trimming: 0 bases from V, 6 bases from J; junction bases outside gene matches: 2. This sample was shared with a second study, whose subject was T cells expressing NK-cell markers. As that second study puts it: 5'RACE template switching, by which a universal primer site and unique molecular identifiers were added, was used to make TCR beta cDNA libraries. Seven to nine donors provided sorted CD3+CD56+NKG2C+, CD3+CD56+NKG2C- and CD3+CD56-NKG2C+ T-cell subsets, whose TCR beta-chain repertoires were profiled. Seven of the eight sequenced donors were HCMV-seropositive and one was HCMV-seronegative. To restrict sorting to alphabetaTCR-expressing T cells, an anti-gammadeltaTCR antibody was added in several experiments. In five to seven donors, the dominant CD3+CD56+NKG2C+ clonotypes were found to rank among the top 10 CD8+ clonotypes and to make up about 1.0-7.5% of CD8+ T cells. Those dominant clonotypes were again the most abundant among CD3+CD56-NKG2C+ cells in several donors, at about 25-65%. Whether the expanded NKG2C-expressing T cell clones were specific for HCMV antigens was left unclear. All eight donors whose samples were sequenced were randomly selected healthy volunteers, three of them men and five women. HCMV-specific IgG was detected in serum with a commercial ELISA kit to determine HCMV serostatus. Ficoll density gradient centrifugation was used to isolate peripheral blood mononuclear cells from blood. CD4+ and CD8+ T cells were isolated from PBMC by magnetic immunoseparation with Miltenyi isolation kits. Priming for cDNA synthesis came from the TCR beta constant segment, and two successive PCR amplification steps followed. Libraries were sequenced as 2 x 150 bp reads on Illumina HiSeq 2000/2500, MiSeq or NextSeq. Reads were demultiplexed and grouped by UMI with MIGEC, and clonotypes were assembled and quantified with MiTCR. Only TCR cDNA sequences supported by at least two reads were kept to exclude erroneous sequences. Downstream repertoire analysis used the tcR package, and clonotypes were matched across fractions by CDR3 nucleotide sequence plus V segment. VDJmatch was used to annotate antigen specificity against VDJdb, with one amino acid substitution in CDR3 permitted.

The TCR was taken from a man aged 45-65 years who received an inactivated influenza vaccine. Donor details come from another sample of the same person, matched by shared clones. The sequences come from CD4+ T cells sorted from PBMCs, collected 11 to 12 days after vaccination. This chain joins TRBV10-3 to TRBJ1-5; TRBD1 aligns with 7 central bases. The nucleotide sequence is given as TGTGCCATCAGTGAGTCGACAGGGTTTCAGCCCCAGCATTTT. Protein translation: CAISESTGFQPQHF.